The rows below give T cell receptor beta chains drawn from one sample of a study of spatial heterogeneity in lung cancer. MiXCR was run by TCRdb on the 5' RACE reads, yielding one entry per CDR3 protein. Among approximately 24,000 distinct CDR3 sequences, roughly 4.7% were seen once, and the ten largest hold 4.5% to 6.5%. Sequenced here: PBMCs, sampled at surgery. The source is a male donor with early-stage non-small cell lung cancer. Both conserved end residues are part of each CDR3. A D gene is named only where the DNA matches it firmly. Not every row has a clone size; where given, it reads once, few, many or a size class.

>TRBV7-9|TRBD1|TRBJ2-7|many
TGTGCCAGCAGCTTAAAGATCGGACAGGGGAACTACGAGCAGTACTTC
CASSLKIGQGNYEQYF
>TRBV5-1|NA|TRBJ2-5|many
TGCGCCAGCAGCTTGAATTCTAGGGAGTGGGAGACCCAGTACTTC
CASSLNSREWETQYF
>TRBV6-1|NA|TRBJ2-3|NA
TGTGCCAGCAGAAGTAGCGGAGATACGCAGTATTTT
CASRSSGDTQYF
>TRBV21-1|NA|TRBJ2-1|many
TGTGCCAGCAGCAAAGGGCGGCGGACCAATGAGCAGTTCTTC
CASSKGRRTNEQFF
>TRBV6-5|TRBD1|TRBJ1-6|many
TGTGCCAGCAGTAGCAGTTCAGGGGGCCGAAATTCACCCCTCCACTTT
CASSSSSGGRNSPLHF
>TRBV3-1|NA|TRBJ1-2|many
TGTGCCAGCAGCCAAGAAGGAACAGGGCCAAGCGGCTACACCTTC
CASSQEGTGPSGYTF
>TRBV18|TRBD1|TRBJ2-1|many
TGTGCCAGCTCACCAGGGACAGGGGGCAATGAGCAGTTCTTC
CASSPGTGGNEQFF
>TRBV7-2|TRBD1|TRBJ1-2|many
TGTGCCAGCAGCACACAACAGGGGGACTATGGCTACACCTTC
CASSTQQGDYGYTF
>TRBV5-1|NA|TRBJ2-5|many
TGCGCCAGCAGCTTGGATAGTGAGACCCAGTACTTC
CASSLDSETQYF
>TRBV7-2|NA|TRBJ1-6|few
TGTGCCAGCAACCCCAGGGCGGTGGGGGGATATAATTCACCCCTCCACTTT
CASNPRAVGGYNSPLHF
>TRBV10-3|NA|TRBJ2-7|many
TGTGCCATCAGTGACCAGTCAAGAAGCTCCTACGAGCAGTACTTC
CAISDQSRSSYEQYF
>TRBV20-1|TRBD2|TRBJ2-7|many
TGCAGTGCTAGTGCTTGGGACTACCCCTCCTACGAGCAGTACTTC
CSASAWDYPSYEQYF
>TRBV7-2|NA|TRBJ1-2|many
TGTGCCAGCAGCCCGGACTCTAACTATGGCTACACCTTC
CASSPDSNYGYTF
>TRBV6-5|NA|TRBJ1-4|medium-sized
TGTGCCAGCAGTTATGGTGGGGCGCCTAATGAAAAACTGTTTTTT
CASSYGGAPNEKLFF
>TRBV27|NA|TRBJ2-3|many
TGTGCCAGCAGCTCGAGGACCGCAGGCACAGATACGCAGTATTTT
CASSSRTAGTDTQYF
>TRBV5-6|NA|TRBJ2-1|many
TGTGCCAGCAGCTTGGCCGGGGACTCCGGACCGTACAATGAGCAGTTCTTC
CASSLAGDSGPYNEQFF
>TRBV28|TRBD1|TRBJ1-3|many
TGTGCCAGCCGCAGGGGGCCGGCCGGAAACACCATATATTTT
CASRRGPAGNTIYF
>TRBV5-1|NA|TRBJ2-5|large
TGCGCCAGCACCCTGGAGGGACAAGAGACCCAGTACTTC
CASTLEGQETQYF
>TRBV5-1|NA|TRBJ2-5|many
TGCGCCAGCAGCCGGGCGAGGGAAGAGACCCAGTACTTC
CASSRAREETQYF
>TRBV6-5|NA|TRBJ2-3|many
TGTGCCAGCAGCCAAGACAGGTCGTATACGCAGTATTTT
CASSQDRSYTQYF
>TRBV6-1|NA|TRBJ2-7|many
TGTGCCACACTAACCGGGACCGCCACCTACGAGCAGTACTTC
CATLTGTATYEQYF
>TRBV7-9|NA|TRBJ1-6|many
TGTGCCAGCAGCCCGACCCCCGTCGGTGGTTCACCCCTCCACTTT
CASSPTPVGGSPLHF
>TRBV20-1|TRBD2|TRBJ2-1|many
TGCAGTGCTAGACTAGCGGGGGCCCTACGTAGCTCCTACAATGAGCAGTTCTTC
CSARLAGALRSSYNEQFF
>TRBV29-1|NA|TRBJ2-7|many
TGCAGCGTTGAAGAGCTCGCCGGTATTTCCTTC
CSVEELAGISF
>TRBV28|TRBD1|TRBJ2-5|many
TGTGCCAGCAGTTTCGTGACAGGGGGCAAAGAGACCCAGTACTTC
CASSFVTGGKETQYF
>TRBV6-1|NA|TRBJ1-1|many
TGTGCCAGCAGTTCCGAGGGGCTTGAAGCTTTCTTT
CASSSEGLEAFF
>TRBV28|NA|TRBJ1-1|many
TGTGCCAGCAGCCTGGGGATGGGGGGGAACACTGAAGCTTTCTTT
CASSLGMGGNTEAFF